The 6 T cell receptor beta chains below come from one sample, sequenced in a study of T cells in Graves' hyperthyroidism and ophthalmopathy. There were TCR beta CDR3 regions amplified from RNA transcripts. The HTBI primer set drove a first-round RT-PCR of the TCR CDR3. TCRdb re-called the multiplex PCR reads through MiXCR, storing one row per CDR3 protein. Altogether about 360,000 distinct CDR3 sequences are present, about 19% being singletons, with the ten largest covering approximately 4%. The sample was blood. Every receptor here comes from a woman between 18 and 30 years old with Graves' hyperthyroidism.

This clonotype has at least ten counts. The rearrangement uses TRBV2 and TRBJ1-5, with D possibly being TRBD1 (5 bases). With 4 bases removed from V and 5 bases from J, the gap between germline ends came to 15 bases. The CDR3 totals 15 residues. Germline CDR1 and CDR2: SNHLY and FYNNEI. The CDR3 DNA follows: TGTGCCAGCAGTGTCGGGACGACGGGCCATCAGCCCCAGCATTTT. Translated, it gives CASSVGTTGHQPQHF. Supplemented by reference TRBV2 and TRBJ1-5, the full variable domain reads EPEVTQTPSHQVTQMGQEVILRCVPISNHLYFYWYRQILGQKVEFLVSFYNNEISEKSEIFDDQFSVERPDGSNFTLKIRSTKLEDSAMYFCASSVGTTGHQPQHFGDGTRLSIL.

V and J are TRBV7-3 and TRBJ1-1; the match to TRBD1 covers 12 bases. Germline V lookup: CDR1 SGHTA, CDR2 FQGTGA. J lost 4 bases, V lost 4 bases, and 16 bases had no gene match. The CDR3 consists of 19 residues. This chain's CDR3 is CASSSVKWDRGRRGTEAFF. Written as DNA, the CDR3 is TGTGCCAGCAGCTCCGTCAAATGGGACAGGGGGCGAAGGGGCACTGAAGCTTTCTTT.

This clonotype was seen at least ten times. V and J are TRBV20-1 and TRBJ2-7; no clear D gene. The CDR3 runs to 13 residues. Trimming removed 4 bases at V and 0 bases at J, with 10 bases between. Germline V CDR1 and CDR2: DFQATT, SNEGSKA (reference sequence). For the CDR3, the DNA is TGCAGTGCTATGCGAGATCCCTCCTACGAGCAGTACTTC. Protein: CSAMRDPSYEQYF.

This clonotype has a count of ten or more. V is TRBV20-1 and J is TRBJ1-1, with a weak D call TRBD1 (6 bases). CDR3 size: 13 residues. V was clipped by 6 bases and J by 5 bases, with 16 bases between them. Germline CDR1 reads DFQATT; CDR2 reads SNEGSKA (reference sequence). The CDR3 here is CSAKAGAGTEAFF. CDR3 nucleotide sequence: TGCAGTGCCAAGGCAGGGGCAGGGACTGAAGCTTTCTTT.

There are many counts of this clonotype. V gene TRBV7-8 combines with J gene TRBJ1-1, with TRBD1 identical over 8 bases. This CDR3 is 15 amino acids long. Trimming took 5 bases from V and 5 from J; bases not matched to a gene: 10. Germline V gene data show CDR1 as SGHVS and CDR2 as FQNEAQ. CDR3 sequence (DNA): TGTGCCAGCAGCATAAACAGGGGGGGTCGGACTGAAGCTTTCTTT. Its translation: CASSINRGGRTEAFF.

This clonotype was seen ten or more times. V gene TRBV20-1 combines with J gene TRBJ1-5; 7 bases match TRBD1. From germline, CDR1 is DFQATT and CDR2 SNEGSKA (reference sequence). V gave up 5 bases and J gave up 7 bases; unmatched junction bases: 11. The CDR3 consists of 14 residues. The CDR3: CSAGGQLSSQPQHF. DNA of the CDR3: TGCAGTGCTGGGGGACAGCTCTCTTCACAGCCCCAGCATTTT.